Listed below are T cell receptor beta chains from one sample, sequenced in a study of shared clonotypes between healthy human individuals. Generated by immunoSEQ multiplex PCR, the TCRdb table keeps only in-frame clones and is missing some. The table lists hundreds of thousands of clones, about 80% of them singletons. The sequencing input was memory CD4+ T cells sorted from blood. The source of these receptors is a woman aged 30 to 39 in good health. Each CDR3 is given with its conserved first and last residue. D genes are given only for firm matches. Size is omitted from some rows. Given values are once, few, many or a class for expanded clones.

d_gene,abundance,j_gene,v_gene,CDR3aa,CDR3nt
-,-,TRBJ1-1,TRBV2,CASSATEKNTEAFF,TGTGCCAGCAGTGCGACGGAAAAGAACACTGAAGCTTTCTTT
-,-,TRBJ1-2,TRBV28,CASSLGGPSNYGYTF,TGTGCCAGCAGTTTAGGCGGACCTAGTAACTATGGCTACACCTTC
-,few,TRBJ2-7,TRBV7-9,CASAGLLYEQYF,TGTGCCAGCGCGGGACTGCTCTACGAGCAGTACTTC
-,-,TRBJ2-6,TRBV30,CAWVGISGANVLTF,TGTGCCTGGGTTGGTATCTCTGGGGCCAACGTCCTGACTTTC
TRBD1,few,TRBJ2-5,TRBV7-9,CASSSNTGTEIVQETQYF,TGTGCCAGCAGCTCAAACACCGGGACAGAGATAGTCCAAGAGACCCAGTACTTC
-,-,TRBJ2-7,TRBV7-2,CASSSSLGGGYEQYF,TGTGCCAGCAGCTCCTCCTTGGGCGGAGGGTACGAGCAGTACTTC
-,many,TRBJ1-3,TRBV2,CASSETVTGNTIYF,TGTGCCAGCAGCGAAACAGTTACTGGAAACACCATATATTTT
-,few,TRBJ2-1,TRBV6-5,CASSWGTENEQFF,TGTGCCAGCAGTTGGGGGACCGAAAATGAGCAGTTCTTC
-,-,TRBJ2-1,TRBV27,CASSFVGGVGSYNEQFF,TGTGCCAGCAGTTTCGTGGGAGGTGTAGGCTCCTACAATGAGCAGTTCTTC
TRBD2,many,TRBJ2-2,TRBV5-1,CASGLAVNTGELFF,TGCGCCAGCGGGCTAGCGGTTAACACCGGGGAGCTGTTTTTT
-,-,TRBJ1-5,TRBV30,CAWSVAGDQPQHF,TGTGCCTGGAGTGTGGCAGGAGATCAGCCCCAGCATTTT
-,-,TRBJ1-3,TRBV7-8,CASSLLWDSGNTIYF,TGTGCCAGCAGCTTATTATGGGACTCTGGAAACACCATATATTTT
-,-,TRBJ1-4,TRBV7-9,CASSPKNQGILEKLFF,TGTGCCAGCAGCCCTAAAAACCAGGGAATACTGGAAAAACTGTTTTTT
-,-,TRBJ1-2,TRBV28,CASSFEFYGYTF,TGTGCCAGCAGTTTTGAGTTCTATGGCTACACCTTC
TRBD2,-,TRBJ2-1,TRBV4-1,CASSPFRGLAGNEQFF,TGCGCCAGCAGCCCCTTTAGGGGACTAGCGGGAAATGAGCAGTTCTTC
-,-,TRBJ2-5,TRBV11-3,CASSPGLQETQYF,TGTGCCAGCAGTCCAGGACTACAAGAGACCCAGTACTTC
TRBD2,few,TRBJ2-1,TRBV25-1,CASSDASGSSYNEQFF,TGTGCCAGCAGTGATGCGAGCGGGAGCTCCTACAATGAGCAGTTCTTC
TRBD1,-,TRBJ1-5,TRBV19,CASSPGQGYQPQHF,TGTGCCAGTAGCCCGGGACAGGGATATCAGCCCCAGCATTTT
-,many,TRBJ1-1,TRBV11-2,CASSLGRQTMNTEAFF,TGTGCCAGCAGCTTAGGTCGGCAGACCATGAACACTGAAGCTTTCTTT
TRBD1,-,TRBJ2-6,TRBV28,CASSLSTGVAGANVLTF,TGTGCCAGCAGTTTATCGACAGGGGTTGCCGGGGCCAACGTCCTGACTTTC
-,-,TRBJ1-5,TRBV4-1,CASSQFPGPRGGNQPQHF,TGCGCCAGCAGCCAATTCCCGGGACCCCGGGGAGGCAATCAGCCCCAGCATTTT
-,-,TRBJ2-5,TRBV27,CASRPWTGLETQYF,TGTGCCAGCAGACCGTGGACGGGACTGGAGACCCAGTACTTC
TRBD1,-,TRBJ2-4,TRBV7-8,CASSPVDRGDIQYF,TGTGCCAGCAGCCCCGTGGACAGGGGGGACATTCAGTACTTC
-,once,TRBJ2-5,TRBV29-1,CSAEQETQYF,TGCAGCGCTGAACAAGAGACCCAGTACTTC
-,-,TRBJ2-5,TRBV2,CASRGPGTQYF,TGTGCCAGCAGGGGTCCGGGGACCCAGTACTTC
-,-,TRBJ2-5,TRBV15,CATSRDQEEYQETQYF,TGTGCCACCAGCAGAGATCAAGAGGAGTACCAAGAGACCCAGTACTTC
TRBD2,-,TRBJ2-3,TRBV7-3,CASSLGLAGGTDTQYF,TGTGCCAGCAGCTTAGGTCTAGCGGGAGGCACAGATACGCAGTATTTT